This TCR beta chain derives from a study of cytomegalovirus exposure and HLA in healthy donors. Study results and caveats: Researchers reported in a later analysis that common viral pathogens appeared linked to several top clusters. Fewer N-insertions than the roughly 630-donor mean were reportedly shown by an Asian-associated ancestry cluster in a later analysis. Researchers counted around 150 TCR beta chains as cytomegalovirus-associated.

Comments on this clone: Its matching antigen is unknown.

PCR was performed using 60 Vbeta and 13 Jbeta primers. The assay was immunoSEQ multiplex PCR, and TCRdb's table has in-frame clones only and misses some. The table has over 80,000 clones, around three quarters seen once. Trimming took off 6 bases at V and 6 bases at J, with 11 bases between the two ends. There are 12 residues in the CDR3. The germline V gene encodes CDR1 LGHNA and CDR2 YSLEER. This TCR was sampled from a middle-aged man in good health and CMV-seronegative. The chain combines TRBV4-3 with TRBJ1-2; D remains ambiguous. Sequences were obtained from PBMCs. The CDR3 spells CASRFGGDGYTF. CDR3 nucleotides: TGCGCCAGCAGGTTCGGAGGAGATGGCTACACCTTC.